The rows below give T cell receptor beta chains drawn from one sample of a study of T cell repertoires in cytomegalovirus infection. TCRdb itself ran the reads through MiXCR, one entry per CDR3 protein. The table records around 140,000 distinct CDR3 sequences, 5% to 6.5% of them present only once. Input material: PBMCs. The source of these receptors is a human donor in good health (CMV status not recorded). Some clones in this sample may be carry-over from other donors' samples. Each CDR3 is given with its conserved first and last residue.

V: TRBV29-1; CDR3: CSGTQEEAFF
V: TRBV7-8; CDR3: CASSFYTGTGRGNTEAFF
V: TRBV15; CDR3: CATSREYLNEKLFF
V: TRBV7-2; CDR3: CASRKTGRSNTGELFF
V: TRBV2; CDR3: CASQGWQEAFF
V: TRBV7-2; CDR3: CASSFAKGSPLHF
V: TRBV20-1; CDR3: CSARGGQGSAAGGELFF
V: TRBV2; CDR3: CASRVREGPSLGYTF
V: TRBV20-1; CDR3: CSARGSGQTQYF
V: TRBV7-3; CDR3: CASSLMEGGTEAFF
V: TRBV20-1; CDR3: CSARDARILTGELFF
V: TRBV7-2; CDR3: CASSPPGQGINQPQHF
V: TRBV7-2; CDR3: CASSPRGGNRDTEAFF
V: TRBV25-1; CDR3: CASSFTDYGYTF
V: TRBV6-1; CDR3: CASSEGFWGHQPQHF
V: TRBV7-2; CDR3: CASSRQGLNTEAFF
V: TRBV15; CDR3: CATSRDLGSWGQFF
V: TRBV7-3; CDR3: CASSPNPPGSSTDTQYF
V: TRBV19; CDR3: CASSGDPPYEQYF
V: TRBV6-2/TRBV6-3; CDR3: CASSYFRNTEAFF
V: TRBV7-2; CDR3: CASSLGPFTGELFF
V: TRBV7-6; CDR3: CASSLRGGRPATNEKLFF
V: TRBV7-2; CDR3: CASSVDRGQPQHF
V: TRBV28; CDR3: CASRGGPAKNIQYF